This note documents a single T cell receptor beta chain sequence. Its antigen is undetermined. The CDR3 extends over 16 amino acids. Germline-derived CDR1 and CDR2 are MNHEY and SMNVEV (reference sequence). J gave up 5 bases and V 5 bases, and 10 bases lay outside the gene matches. TCRdb reanalysed the reads using MiXCR and keeps one entry per CDR3 protein. Of 370,000 or so distinct CDR3 sequences in the sample, roughly 34% are singletons; the top ten hold around an eighth. The data were obtained in a study of T cell repertoires in cytomegalovirus infection. As for the study in general: Used in the study were CMV epitopes, some recently identified and HLA-C-restricted, others well-studied and HLA-B-restricted. Signatures in public TCR beta sequences pointed to both CMV infection and matching HLA type.

Findings and limits, study-wide: Clonotype analysis showed dominance of the ex vivo response by HLA-C-restricted CMV-specific TCR beta clonotypes. Summed frequency of shared TCR beta families picked out CMV carriers who also had the relevant HLA.

This sample comprised cultured PBMCs, obtained from culture after CMV antigen stimulation. The rearrangement uses TRBV27 and TRBJ2-2; TRBD2 matches at 8 bases. The sequence derives from a human donor in good health (CMV status not recorded). Some clones in this sample may be carry-over from other donors' samples. This CDR3 is CASSQQAGVGTGELFF. DNA of the CDR3: TGTGCCAGCAGTCAACAAGCGGGAGTAGGGACCGGGGAGCTGTTTTTT.